Below, 15 T cell receptor beta chains from the same sample are listed, as sequenced in a study of glioma-infiltrating T cells after dendritic cell vaccination. Sequencing used immunoSEQ multiplex PCR; TCRdb keeps in-frame clones, though not all of them. This sample has over 80,000 clones, with about 90% found just once. The sample here was blood, taken before dendritic cell vaccination. Source of these receptors: a human donor with glioblastoma.

This rearrangement joins TRBV27 to TRBJ2-3, with 9 bases aligning to TRBD1. This CDR3 has 16 amino acids. Germline CDR1 reads MNHEY; CDR2 reads SMNVEV (reference sequence). V trimming: 6 bases; J trimming: 3 bases; junction bases outside the gene matches: 10. The CDR3 region has the DNA TGTGCCAGCAGGGCTACCGTGGACAGGGGAACAGATACGCAGTATTTT. Translated: CASRATVDRGTDTQYF.

This clone was seen a single time. V and J are TRBV2 and TRBJ2-7; D gene unclear. There are 13 residues in the CDR3. CDR1 is SNHLY, CDR2 FYNNEI, per germline. Deletions cut 8 bases from V and 3 bases from J, with 14 bases between. CDR3 region: CASYLPESYEQYF. Here the CDR3 DNA reads TGTGCCAGCTACCTTCCGGAGAGCTACGAGCAGTACTTC.

This chain uses TRBV19 with TRBJ2-1; D might be TRBD2 (6 bases). This CDR3 is built from 14 residues. Germline CDR1 reads LNHDA; CDR2 reads SQIVND (reference sequence). Trimming left V 7 bases short and J 3 bases short, with 13 bases between. The CDR3 protein is CASKSPGDYNEQFF. CDR3 nucleotides: TGTGCCAGTAAGTCGCCGGGGGACTACAATGAGCAGTTCTTC.

The chain is built from TRBV19 and TRBJ1-1, with TRBD1 matching over 7 bases. Germline V CDR1 and CDR2: LNHDA, SQIVND (reference sequence). This CDR3 is built from 16 residues. The V gene end was trimmed by 3 bases and the J gene end by 1 base; junction bases not matched to a gene: 8. The CDR3 DNA is TGTGCCAGTAGTATGGCCGAGACAGGGCCGAACACTGAAGCTTTCTTT. Its translation is CASSMAETGPNTEAFF.

The chain recombines TRBV5-4 with TRBJ1-6; tentatively, D is TRBD1 (6 bases). CDR3 length: 16 amino acids. V was clipped by 0 bases and J by 7 bases, with 14 bases between them. Germline V gene sequence: CDR1 SGHNT, CDR2 YYREEE (reference sequence). Here the CDR3 DNA reads TGTGCCAGCAGCTTGGCCGGGGGGCTGGGGAATTCACCCCTCCACTTT. Translating it yields CASSLAGGLGNSPLHF. The complete variable domain, with remaining parts taken from reference TRBV5-4 and TRBJ1-6, reads ETGVTQSPTHLIKTRGQQVTLRCSSQSGHNTVSWYQQALGQGPQFIFQYYREEENGRGNFPPRFSGLQFPNYSSELNVNALELDDSALYLCASSLAGGLGNSPLHFGNGTRLTVT.

This chain joins TRBV9 and TRBJ2-4; D gene ambiguous. The CDR3 length is 14 residues. Germline assignment: CDR1 SGDLS and CDR2 YYNGEE. Trimming stripped 0 bases from V and 9 bases from J, with 13 bases between. CDR3 coding DNA: TGTGCCAGCAGCGTAGTGGGTAGCTCCGGCATTCAGTACTTC. Translation gives CASSVVGSSGIQYF.

The chain couples TRBV9 to TRBJ2-3; TRBD2 matches at 8 bases. Germline loops: CDR1 SGDLS, CDR2 YYNGEE. The CDR3 runs to 15 residues. Germline trimming cut 2 bases from V and 2 bases from J; bases unmatched to any gene: 4. For the CDR3, the DNA is TGTGCCAGCAGCGTCACTAGCGGATACACAGATACGCAGTATTTT. This sequence encodes CASSVTSGYTDTQYF.

This chain joins TRBV9 and TRBJ1-3; the match to TRBD1 covers 8 bases. Germline trimming cut 0 bases from V and 2 bases from J; bases unmatched to any gene: 4. The CDR3 sequence is 16 residues long. CDR1 and CDR2 from the germline V gene are SGDLS and YYNGEE. The CDR3 is CASSVAETGAGNTIYF. CDR3 coding DNA: TGTGCCAGCAGCGTAGCCGAGACAGGGGCTGGAAACACCATATATTTT.

This rearrangement joins TRBV5-1 to TRBJ2-5; D not resolved. This CDR3 region has 14 residues. V lost 0 bases to trimming and J lost 2 bases, with 8 bases between them. CDR1 is SGHRS and CDR2 is YFSETQ in the germline V gene. The CDR3 nucleotides are TGCGCCAGCAGCTTGGTGGGCTCGCAAGAGACCCAGTACTTC. This codes for CASSLVGSQETQYF. Complete variable domain (other parts from reference TRBV5-1 and TRBJ2-5): KAGVTQTPRYLIKTRGQQVTLSCSPISGHRSVSWYQQTPGQGLQFLFEYFSETQRNKGNFPGRFSGRQFSNSRSEMNVSTLELGDSALYLCASSLVGSQETQYFGPGTRLLVL.

V usage is TRBV11-2 and J usage is TRBJ1-3; maybe TRBD1 (5 bases). This CDR3 contains 15 residues. V lost 1 base, J lost 8 bases, and 15 bases lay in between. Germline values: CDR1 SGHAT, CDR2 FQNNGV. The CDR3 sequence is CASSLGTLRGYTIYF. The DNA for the CDR3 is TGTGCCAGCAGCTTAGGGACACTACGAGGATACACCATATATTTT.

This chain uses TRBV6-5 with TRBJ2-5; 7 bases agree with TRBD1. The V segment lost 6 bases and the J segment 3 bases; nucleotides outside the gene matches: 4. Germline CDR1 MNHEY, CDR2 SVGAGI. The CDR3 is 13 amino acids. DNA of the CDR3: TGTGCCAGCAGACGACAGGGTGAAGAGACCCAGTACTTC. Translation gives CASRRQGEETQYF.

The genes are TRBV7-9 and TRBJ1-6; the D is unclear. Deletions cut 5 bases from V and 10 bases from J, with 15 bases between. This CDR3 comprises 14 residues. The germline gives CDR1 SEHNR, CDR2 FQNEAQ (reference sequence). DNA for the CDR3: TGTGCCAGCAGCCCACTGAGAGGCGGATCACCCCTCCACTTT. Amino acids: CASSPLRGGSPLHF.

The rearrangement joins TRBV9 to TRBJ2-5; D may be TRBD2 (6 bases). The CDR3 totals 17 residues. Trimming shortened V by 4 bases and J by 5 bases, and 24 bases separated the two germline ends. Germline V gives CDR1 SGDLS, CDR2 YYNGEE. CDR3 in DNA: TGTGCCAGCAGCACTCGTTGGGGTGCGGGAAGTCAGGAGACCCAGTACTTC. Amino acid sequence: CASSTRWGAGSQETQYF.

This chain links TRBV6-1 with TRBJ2-7, with a weak D call TRBD1 (6 bases). Germline V gene sequence: CDR1 MNHNS, CDR2 SASEGT. The CDR3 runs to 13 residues. Trimming shortened V by 8 bases and J by 2 bases, and 13 bases separated the two germline ends. The CDR3 region has the DNA TGTGCCAGCGAGAGACAGGCGCCCTACGAGCAGTACTTC. Protein product: CASERQAPYEQYF.

J is TRBJ2-7 and V is TRBV11-2, with 7 bases identical to TRBD1. V lost 5 bases to trimming and J lost 5 bases; unmatched junction nucleotides: 6. CDR1 and CDR2 (germline): SGHAT, FQNNGV. CDR3 length: 13 residues. The CDR3 bases are TGTGCCAGCAGCCCACAGGGGAAAAACGAGCAGTACTTC. Translation gives CASSPQGKNEQYF.